These 14 T cell receptor beta chains came from one sample sequenced in a study of blood T cell repertoires in COVID-19. Using immunoSEQ multiplex PCR, the repertoire was profiled, and TCRdb retains in-frame clones only, with some absent. The table lists approximately 160,000 clones, about nine tenths of them singletons. The sample consisted of peripheral blood. Receptor source: a woman between 65 and 79 years old with acute or convalescent COVID-19.

The J gene is TRBJ1-3, the V gene TRBV19; perhaps TRBD1 as D (6 bases). CDR1 LNHDA and CDR2 SQIVND come from the germline V gene (reference sequence). V was clipped by 10 bases and J by 0 bases, with 13 bases between them. The CDR3 sequence is 14 residues long. CDR3 nucleotide sequence: TGTGCCACTTGGACAGCCCGCTCTGGAAACACCATATATTTT. It translates to CATWTARSGNTIYF.

The CDR3 DNA follows: TGCGCCAGCAGCGCCGCCCAGGCTGACTATGGCTACACCTTC. This encodes CASSAAQADYGYTF. The chain has TRBV5-1 and TRBJ1-2; D gene ambiguous. Germline V gene lookup returns CDR1 SGHRS and CDR2 YFSETQ. Trimming shortened V by 4 bases and J by 3 bases, and 13 bases separated the two germline ends. The length of the CDR3 is 14 residues.

The V gene is TRBV5-6, the J gene TRBJ2-7; 11 bases match TRBD1. There are 15 residues in the CDR3. With V trimmed by 4 bases and J by 7 bases, 10 bases remained unmatched. Germline V gives CDR1 SGHDT, CDR2 YYEEEE. The CDR3 nucleotides are TGTGCCAGCAGCCTACTGGACAGGGGGCTGGAAGAGCAGTACTTC. It is translated as CASSLLDRGLEEQYF.

The chain joins TRBV18 to TRBJ2-1; 15 bases are a match to TRBD2. Germline assignment: CDR1 KGHSH and CDR2 LQKENI. This CDR3 has 19 residues. Unmatched junction bases numbered 5, after V lost 1 base and J lost 1 base. The CDR3 reads CASSPRGLAGGWSYNEQFF. The DNA of the CDR3 is TGTGCCAGCTCACCACGGGGACTAGCGGGAGGATGGTCCTACAATGAGCAGTTCTTC.

The CDR3 sequence: CASSRPPGQAAGTQYF. The CDR3 DNA reads TGTGCCAGCAGTAGACCACCGGGACAGGCCGCCGGTACGCAGTATTTT. J is TRBJ2-3 and V is TRBV7-8; 8 bases match TRBD1. Trimming took 6 bases from V and 8 from J; bases not matched to a gene: 16. Germline CDR1 and CDR2: SGHVS and FQNEAQ. The CDR3 has 16 amino acids.

The chain uses TRBV7-9 and TRBJ2-3, with 7 bases matching TRBD2. The germline gives CDR1 SEHNR, CDR2 FQNEAQ (reference sequence). CDR3 size: 16 residues. Trimming at V came to 0 bases and at J to 3 bases, leaving 6 bases not matched to a gene. As DNA, the CDR3 is TGTGCCAGCAGCTTAGCGGGCGGGAGCAAGACAGATACGCAGTATTTT. Protein sequence: CASSLAGGSKTDTQYF.

The chain employs TRBV7-8 and TRBJ1-4; 9 positions match TRBD1. The ends lost 1 base at V and 6 bases at J; junction bases unmatched: 9. Germline V gives CDR1 SGHVS, CDR2 FQNEAQ. This CDR3 is built from 17 residues. CDR3 region: CASSLGPAGTGYEKLFF. CDR3 nucleotides: TGTGCCAGCAGCTTAGGTCCCGCCGGGACAGGGTATGAAAAACTGTTTTTT.

The V gene is TRBV7-3, the J gene TRBJ2-2; the D gene is possibly TRBD1 (7 bases). This CDR3 is 15 amino acids long. Germline V gene sequence: CDR1 SGHTA, CDR2 FQGTGA. Deletions cut 5 bases from V and 5 bases from J, with 15 bases between. CDR3 DNA: TGTGCCAGCAGCCAAGCAGGGGGAGGAACCGGGGAGCTGTTTTTT. Encoded protein: CASSQAGGGTGELFF.

The chain has TRBV2 and TRBJ2-1; 7 bases align to TRBD1. Germline V CDR1 and CDR2: SNHLY, FYNNEI. The J segment lost 9 bases and the V segment lost 7 bases, leaving 9 bases of the junction unmatched. The CDR3 covers 13 residues. Written as DNA, the CDR3 is TGTGCCAGCACGGGCGGTCAGGGGGTTGAGCAGTTCTTC. Translation: CASTGGQGVEQFF.

DNA of the CDR3: TGTGCCAGCAGCTCGTCCGGGACAGGGATAAAGACCCAGTACTTC. Residues: CASSSSGTGIKTQYF. The gene calls are TRBV7-2 and TRBJ2-5, with 9 bases aligning to TRBD1. The trim removed 4 bases at V and 6 bases at J, leaving 9 bases unmatched. Germline V gene sequence: CDR1 SGHTA, CDR2 FQGNSA. The CDR3 has 15 residues.

In this sample, this clone turned up once. The V gene is TRBV19, the J gene TRBJ1-1; the D gene is possibly TRBD1 (6 bases). CDR3 size: 13 residues. V lost 6 bases and J 4 bases, leaving 12 bases between the germline ends. From germline, CDR1 is LNHDA and CDR2 SQIVND (reference sequence). The CDR3 DNA follows: TGTGCCAGTAGCAGGGAGGGGGGCACTGAAGCTTTCTTT. Amino acid sequence: CASSREGGTEAFF.

The V gene is TRBV6-2 or TRBV6-3, the J gene TRBJ2-1; D gene unclear. The germline V gene encodes CDR1 MNHEY and CDR2 SVGEGT. The CDR3 loop spans 12 amino acids. Trimming pared 2 bases from V and 10 bases from J, leaving 9 bases between. The CDR3, as DNA: TGTGCCAGCAGTTACACCTTGCGCGAGCAGTTCTTC. Translating it yields CASSYTLREQFF.

The chain joins TRBV24-1 to TRBJ2-1; D might be TRBD2 (6 bases). Germline V gives CDR1 KGHDR, CDR2 SFDVKD. Deletions cut 3 bases from V and 4 bases from J, with 27 bases between. The CDR3 sequence is 20 residues long. This CDR3 reads CATSDPAPPPGRDRYNEQFF. CDR3 coding DNA: TGTGCCACCAGTGATCCGGCACCACCCCCTGGGCGGGATAGATACAATGAGCAGTTCTTC.

The genes are TRBV5-6 and TRBJ1-6; a possible D gene is TRBD1 (5 bases). Per the germline V gene, CDR1 is SGHDT and CDR2 is YYEEEE. This CDR3 region has 14 residues. Between the trimmed V and J ends, which lost 3 bases and 8 bases, there was a span of 12 bases. CDR3 sequence reads: CASSSTTDYSPLHF. Written as DNA, the CDR3 is TGTGCCAGCAGCTCCACGACAGATTATTCACCCCTCCACTTT.